The 30 T cell receptor beta chains below all came from one sample that was sequenced in a study of cytomegalovirus exposure and HLA in healthy donors (dated by TCRdb to about 2017). Libraries were made using the immunoSEQ multiplex PCR assay. For the multiplex PCR, a mixture combining 60 forward primers for TCR Vbeta segments and 13 reverse primers for TCR Jbeta segments was used. This is the immuneACCESS table as TCRdb keeps it, with only in-frame sequences that have V and J called. A part of the clones is gone; compared with another copy, unresolved V genes explain less than half, and the rest is unexplained. For this sample the table gives about 140,000 clones, of which almost 85% were detected only once. The biggest ten clones account for about 3.2% of the sample. The material sequenced was PBMCs. The receptor set was obtained from a man aged 18 to 35 in good health and CMV-seropositive.

This chain connects TRBV28 to TRBJ2-2, with D perhaps matching TRBD1 (6 bases). Germline V CDR1 and CDR2: MDHEN, SYDVKM. V dropped 10 bases and J dropped 4 bases, with 10 bases sitting between them. This CDR3 has 12 amino acids. The DNA for the CDR3 is TGTGCCAACACAGGGAGCACCGGGGAGCTGTTTTTT. This codes for CANTGSTGELFF.

This chain connects TRBV27 to TRBJ2-7; D perhaps matches TRBD2 (5 bases). The CDR3 runs 15 residues. The V end lost 4 bases, the J end lost 4 bases, and 17 bases lay between the germline ends. CDR1 and CDR2 from the germline V gene are MNHEY and SMNVEV (reference sequence). CDR3 amino acids: CASSSIRDIGYEQYF. In DNA, the CDR3 is TGTGCCAGCAGTTCCATCCGGGATATAGGGTACGAGCAGTACTTC.

The genes are TRBV28 and TRBJ1-1; possible D gene TRBD1, 6 bases. The germline CDR1 and CDR2 sequences are MDHEN and SYDVKM. V shed 2 bases and J shed 7 bases, with 14 bases lying between them. The CDR3 runs to 14 residues. CDR3 coding DNA: TGTGCCAGCAGTTTAACAGGGCCTCCTTATGAAGCTTTCTTT. Translated, it gives CASSLTGPPYEAFF.

This clone appeared once. V usage is TRBV6-5 and J usage is TRBJ1-1; perhaps TRBD1 as D (6 bases). V was cut by 6 bases and J by 11 bases, with 19 bases left in between. There are 13 residues in the CDR3. CDR1 and CDR2 (germline): MNHEY, SVGAGI. The DNA for the CDR3 is TGTGCCAGCAGCCCAAACAGGGTTAAAGAGGCTTTCTTT. Translating it yields CASSPNRVKEAFF.

The gene calls are TRBV5-1 and TRBJ2-5; possible D gene TRBD2, 5 bases. The CDR3 length is 14 residues. Trimming shortened V by 0 bases and J by 5 bases, and 11 bases separated the two germline ends. Germline V CDR1 and CDR2: SGHRS, YFSETQ. This CDR3 is CASSLAATGETQYF. Here the CDR3 DNA reads TGCGCCAGCAGCTTGGCGGCCACGGGGGAGACCCAGTACTTC.

The rearrangement uses TRBV18 and TRBJ1-1; D is unclear. The CDR3 covers 16 residues. Germline V CDR1 and CDR2: KGHSH, LQKENI. V was clipped by 1 base and J by 7 bases, with 19 bases between them. The CDR3 coding sequence is TGTGCCAGCTCACCACAGGAGGCACCCCGCATGGGTGAAGCTTTCTTT. Amino acid sequence: CASSPQEAPRMGEAFF. Variable domain in full (rest from reference TRBV18 and TRBJ1-1): NAGVMQNPRHLVRRRGQEARLRCSPMKGHSHVYWYRQLPEEGLKFMVYLQKENIIDESGMPKERFSAEFPKEGPSILRIQQVVRGDSAAYFCASSPQEAPRMGEAFFGQGTRLTVV.

The chain links TRBV4-1 to TRBJ2-1, with 10 bases aligning to TRBD2. Germline V lookup: CDR1 MGHRA, CDR2 YSYEKL. The CDR3 covers 16 residues. V was pared by 0 bases and J by 6 bases, with 5 bases of the junction left unmatched. The CDR3, as DNA: TGCGCCAGCAGCCAAGATCGAGCTAGCGGGAGCAATGAGCAGTTCTTC. It codes for CASSQDRASGSNEQFF.

The chain uses TRBV5-1 and TRBJ1-1; the match to TRBD1 covers 7 bases. This CDR3 spans 20 amino acids. The germline gives CDR1 SGHRS, CDR2 YFSETQ. With V trimmed by 0 bases and J by 0 bases, 17 bases remained unmatched. The CDR3 nucleotides read TGCGCCAGCAGCTTGGGTGGTTGGGACTTGACAGGGATGGTGAACACTGAAGCTTTCTTT. The encoded protein is CASSLGGWDLTGMVNTEAFF.

This clone was detected only a few times. The chain joins TRBV27 to TRBJ2-7; 7 positions match TRBD1. CDR1 and CDR2 from the germline V gene are MNHEY and SMNVEV (reference sequence). CDR3 size: 15 residues. V lost 4 bases, J lost 3 bases, and 9 bases stayed unmatched. The CDR3 region has the DNA TGTGCCAGCAGTTCGCGACAGGGCCTATTCTACGAGCAGTACTTC. Amino acids: CASSSRQGLFYEQYF.

The chain has TRBV19 and TRBJ1-2; 7 bases fit TRBD1. Trimming took 7 bases from V and 4 from J; bases not matched to a gene: 9. CDR3 length: 14 amino acids. Germline V gene lookup returns CDR1 LNHDA and CDR2 SQIVND (reference sequence). The DNA of the CDR3 is TGTGCCAGTACCACGACAGGGATTGCCTATGGCTACACCTTC. Translation gives CASTTTGIAYGYTF.

V gene TRBV6-5 combines with J gene TRBJ2-2; TRBD1 aligns across 9 bases. There are 14 residues in the CDR3. Per germline, CDR1 MNHEY and CDR2 SVGAGI. V shed 10 bases, J shed 7 bases, and the junction held 10 bases outside the gene matches. CDR3 DNA sequence: TGTGCCATCAGAGGGGACAGGGTATACGGGGAGCTGTTTTTT. Protein: CAIRGDRVYGELFF.

This chain joins TRBV6-6 and TRBJ1-2, with a weak D call TRBD1 (6 bases). Trimming left V 2 bases short and J 1 base short, with 11 bases between. Germline CDR1 is MNHNY and CDR2 is SVGAGI (reference sequence). This CDR3 region has 15 residues. The CDR3 region is CASSYRGGSNYGYTF. Here the CDR3 DNA reads TGTGCCAGCAGTTACAGGGGGGGTAGTAACTATGGCTACACCTTC.

The V gene is TRBV7-9, the J gene TRBJ2-7; a weak D match, TRBD2 (5 bases). The CDR3 has 14 amino acids. V dropped 1 base and J dropped 2 bases, with 9 bases sitting between them. Germline V gene data show CDR1 as SEHNR and CDR2 as FQNEAQ (reference sequence). CDR3 sequence reads: CASSLGTGTYEQYF. In DNA, the CDR3 is TGTGCCAGCAGCTTAGGGACGGGAACCTACGAGCAGTACTTC.

The rearrangement joins TRBV6-1 to TRBJ1-2; D is perhaps TRBD1 (6 bases). V lost 6 bases to trimming and J lost 3 bases, with 17 bases between them. This CDR3 contains 15 residues. Germline CDR1 reads MNHNS; CDR2 reads SASEGT. The CDR3 DNA reads TGTGCCAGCAGCCTCTCGGCGGGGGCTGACTATGGCTACACCTTC. Translated, it gives CASSLSAGADYGYTF.

This sequence joins TRBV6-4 and TRBJ1-2; 7 bases are a match to TRBD1. The V gene's germline CDR1 is MRHNA and CDR2 SNTAGT. The CDR3 covers 13 residues. J lost 7 bases, V lost 4 bases, and 6 bases had no gene match. The CDR3, as DNA: TGTGCCAGCAGTGCCGACAGGGAGAGTGGCTACACCTTC. It specifies CASSADRESGYTF.

The chain employs TRBV4-1 and TRBJ2-3, with 8 bases aligning to TRBD2. The CDR3 runs to 16 residues. The germline gives CDR1 MGHRA, CDR2 YSYEKL. Trimming removed 6 bases from V and 6 bases from J; junction bases left unmatched: 14. The CDR3 nucleotides are TGCGCCAGCAGAAAAGAACTAGCGGCTAAAACGGATACGCAGTATTTT. This sequence encodes CASRKELAAKTDTQYF.

The V call is TRBV21-1, the J call TRBJ2-7; TRBD1 is taken as the D call from the table, unchecked against the DNA. TRBV21-1 is termed a pseudogene. This CDR3 spans 15 amino acids. CDR3 sequence reads: CASSVRGGSAYEQYF. The DNA for the CDR3 is TGTGCCAGCAGCGTCCGAGGGGGATCGGCCTACGAGCAGTACTTC.

The gene calls are TRBV7-8 and TRBJ1-1, with 7 bases aligning to TRBD1. The germline gives CDR1 SGHVS, CDR2 FQNEAQ. The trim removed 3 bases at V and 5 bases at J, leaving 3 bases unmatched. The CDR3 has 13 residues. The CDR3 DNA is TGTGCCAGCAGCTTCGACAGGGTAACTGAAGCTTTCTTT. This codes for CASSFDRVTEAFF.

The V and J genes are TRBV6-1 and TRBJ2-7, with D possibly TRBD2 on 5 matching bases. Trimming removed 3 bases at V and 3 bases at J, with 12 bases between. CDR3 size: 14 residues. CDR1 MNHNS and CDR2 SASEGT come from the germline V gene. The CDR3: CASSDFTGVYEQYF. The CDR3 DNA reads as TGTGCCAGCAGTGATTTTACCGGGGTCTACGAGCAGTACTTC.

The chain links TRBV6-5 to TRBJ2-7; no definite D call. V shed 5 bases and J shed 1 base, with 6 bases lying between them. Germline assignment: CDR1 MNHEY and CDR2 SVGAGI. The CDR3 length is 12 residues. The CDR3 sequence: CASSLGSYEQYF. The CDR3 DNA sequence: TGTGCCAGCAGTCTCGGGTCCTACGAGCAGTACTTC.

The CDR3 sequence is CASSLTGYEQYF. The CDR3 region has the DNA TGTGCCAGCAGCTTGACAGGGTACGAGCAGTACTTC. This chain links TRBV7-9 with TRBJ2-5, with 7 nucleotides matching TRBD1. The J call is in doubt because the DNA end fits TRBJ2-7 better. The CDR3 covers 12 residues. The germline V gene has CDR1 SEHNR and CDR2 FQNEAQ (reference sequence).

As to this clone: The same CDR3 can be traced to other DNA sequences in this sample. The chain combines TRBV19 with TRBJ1-1; a possible D gene is TRBD1 (5 bases). CDR3 length equals 13 residues. Trimming pared 1 base from V and 4 bases from J, leaving 7 bases between. CDR1 is LNHDA and CDR2 is SQIVND in the germline V gene (reference sequence). For the CDR3, the DNA is TGTGCCAGTAGTATAGGGAGGGGCACTGAAGCTTTCTTT. Residues: CASSIGRGTEAFF.

The V and J genes are TRBV5-1 and TRBJ2-3; 10 nucleotides align to TRBD1. V was clipped by 7 bases and J by 4 bases; unmatched bases: 6. From germline, CDR1 is SGHRS and CDR2 YFSETQ. The CDR3 has 14 amino acids. The CDR3 here is CASLRDRGPDTQYF. Here the CDR3 DNA reads TGCGCCAGCCTCCGGGACAGGGGCCCAGATACGCAGTATTTT.

The chain couples TRBV29-1 to TRBJ2-3, with D possibly matching TRBD1 (6 bases). The CDR3 is 15 residues long. Germline V gene data show CDR1 as SQVTM and CDR2 as ANQGSEA. V was pared by 2 bases and J by 1 base, with 13 bases between. CDR3 loop: CSVEPQGSGTDTQYF. The CDR3 region has the DNA TGCAGCGTTGAACCCCAGGGGTCGGGCACAGATACGCAGTATTTT.

In this sample, this clone turned up once. DNA of the CDR3: TGTGCCACCAGCAGAGTTGGGGGCGCGGAGACCCAGTACTTC. This gives the protein CATSRVGGAETQYF. The chain employs TRBV15 and TRBJ2-5; TRBD1 is a possible D gene (6 bases). CDR3 length: 14 residues. Looked up from germline, CDR1 is LNHNV and CDR2 is YYDKDF (reference sequence). The V end was cut by 1 base, the J end by 5 bases, with 11 bases between.

This sequence joins TRBV4-1 and TRBJ2-7, with 8 nucleotides matching TRBD2. Losses at the gene ends were 3 bases for V and 1 base for J; bases not matched to a gene: 8. Germline V gene lookup returns CDR1 MGHRA and CDR2 YSYEKL. There are 16 residues in the CDR3. The CDR3, as DNA: TGCGCCAGCAGCCATACCGGGACTAGTTATTCCTACGAGCAGTACTTC. Its translation: CASSHTGTSYSYEQYF.

The rearrangement links TRBV28 to TRBJ2-5; TRBD1 is a possible D gene (5 bases). Trimming stripped 6 bases from V and 5 bases from J, with 19 bases between. CDR1 MDHEN and CDR2 SYDVKM come from the germline V gene. The CDR3 contains 15 residues. The CDR3 sequence: CASSVQLGQGETQYF. The CDR3 region has the DNA TGTGCCAGCAGCGTACAACTTGGACAAGGGGAGACCCAGTACTTC. The full variable domain, rest sourced from reference TRBV28 and TRBJ2-5, is DVKVTQSSRYLVKRTGEKVFLECVQDMDHENMFWYRQDPGLGLRLIYFSYDVKMKEKGDIPEGYSVSREKKERFSLILESASTNQTSMYLCASSVQLGQGETQYFGPGTRLLVL.

This clone was observed a single time. The gene calls are TRBV7-9 and TRBJ1-4; 10 positions agree with TRBD1. With V trimmed by 5 bases and J by 4 bases, 10 bases remained unmatched. The CDR3 extends over 17 amino acids. The germline V gene has CDR1 SEHNR and CDR2 FQNEAQ (reference sequence). The CDR3 loop reads CASSTLEDRGFNEKLFF. The CDR3, as DNA: TGTGCCAGCAGCACACTAGAGGACAGGGGGTTTAATGAAAAACTGTTTTTT.

The chain combines TRBV4-1 with TRBJ1-5; D unresolved. V was trimmed by 1 base and J by 3 bases, leaving 7 bases between them. The CDR3 length is 14 residues. Per the germline V gene, CDR1 is MGHRA and CDR2 is YSYEKL. CDR3 coding DNA: TGCGCCAGCAGCCAAGTATCCTTCAATCAGCCCCAGCATTTT. It is translated as CASSQVSFNQPQHF.

The chain couples TRBV19 to TRBJ2-1, with D uncertain. CDR1 and CDR2 (germline): LNHDA, SQIVND (reference sequence). Between the trimmed V and J ends, which lost 9 bases and 0 bases, there was a span of 9 bases. This CDR3 contains 13 residues. The CDR3 DNA is TGTGCCAGCAGCGCGAGCTCCTACAATGAGCAGTTCTTC. It specifies CASSASSYNEQFF.